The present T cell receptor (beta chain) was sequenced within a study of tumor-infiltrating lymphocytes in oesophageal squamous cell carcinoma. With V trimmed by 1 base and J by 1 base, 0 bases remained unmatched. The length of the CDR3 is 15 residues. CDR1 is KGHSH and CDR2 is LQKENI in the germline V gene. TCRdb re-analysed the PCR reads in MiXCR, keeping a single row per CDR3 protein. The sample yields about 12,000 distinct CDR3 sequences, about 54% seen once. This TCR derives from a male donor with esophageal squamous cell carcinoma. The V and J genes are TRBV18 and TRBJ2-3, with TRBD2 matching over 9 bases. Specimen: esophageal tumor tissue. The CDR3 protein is CASSPLAGGTDTQYF. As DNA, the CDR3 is TGTGCCAGCTCACCACTAGCGGGAGGCACAGATACGCAGTATTTT.